The TCR beta chain under discussion was sequenced for a study of blood T cell repertoires in COVID-19. On the study more broadly: PBMCs, B-cell-depleted T cells, or T cells provided the cDNA or gDNA that made up the material.

How the authors handled the data: The authors estimated nucleated cell counts from reference gene primer amplification. Assay used: immunoSEQ multiplex PCR; TCRdb lists only in-frame clones, some missing. That table is the source of V, J and clone size, and D and trimming were worked out from the DNA. The sample gives around 320,000 clones, around 88% of which show up once; under 8% is in the top ten. Germline lookup yields CDR1 SGHAT and CDR2 FQDESV (reference sequence). CDR3 size: 14 residues. Between the trimmed V and J ends, which lost 5 bases and 0 bases, there was a span of 8 bases. Source material: peripheral blood. V and J are TRBV11-1 and TRBJ2-4; D might be TRBD1 (5 bases). This receptor was identified in a woman aged 25 to 39 who had recovered from COVID-19. The CDR3 coding sequence is TGTGCCAGCAGCCCAGGGTCAGCCAAAAACATTCAGTACTTC. Translation: CASSPGSAKNIQYF.